This T cell receptor beta chain originates from a study of T-cell memory formation after mild COVID-19. Study conclusions and caveats: Several responding clones turned up in pre-infection memory, indicating that cross-reactive memory may have taken part.

V was trimmed by 0 bases and J by 4 bases, leaving 10 bases between them. The CDR3 loop spans 14 amino acids. Germline values: CDR1 SGDLS, CDR2 YYNGEE. TCRdb analysed the 5' RACE reads with MiXCR anew, one entry per CDR3 protein. The sample includes under 400,000 distinct CDR3 sequences, 28% of them seen just once. In its sample, this clonotype was seen a few times. Its target is not known. The chain has TRBV9 and TRBJ1-2; D is uncertain. The material sequenced was PBMCs or a T cell subset sorted from them (not recorded which). The receptor was derived from an adult woman who had mild COVID-19 (a few samples of this study predate the infection). Cell type and time point are not known. CDR3 in DNA: TGTGCCAGCAGCGTAGACCCTGGAACCTATGGCTACACCTTC. Its translation is CASSVDPGTYGYTF.